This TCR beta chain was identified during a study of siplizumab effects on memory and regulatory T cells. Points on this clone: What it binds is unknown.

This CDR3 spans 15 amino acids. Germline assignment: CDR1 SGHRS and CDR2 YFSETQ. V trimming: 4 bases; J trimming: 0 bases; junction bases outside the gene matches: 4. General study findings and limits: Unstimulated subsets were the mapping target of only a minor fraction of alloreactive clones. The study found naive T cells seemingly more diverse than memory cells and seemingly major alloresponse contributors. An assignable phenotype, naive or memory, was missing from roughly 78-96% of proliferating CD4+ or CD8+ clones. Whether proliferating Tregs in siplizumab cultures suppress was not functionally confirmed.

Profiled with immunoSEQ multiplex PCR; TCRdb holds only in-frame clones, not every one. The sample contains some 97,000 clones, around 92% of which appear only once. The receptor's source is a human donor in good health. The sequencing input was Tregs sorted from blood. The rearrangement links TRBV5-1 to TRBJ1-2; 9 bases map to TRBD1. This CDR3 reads CASSPQGAANYGYTF. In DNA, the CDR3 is TGCGCCAGCAGCCCACAGGGGGCAGCTAACTATGGCTACACCTTC.